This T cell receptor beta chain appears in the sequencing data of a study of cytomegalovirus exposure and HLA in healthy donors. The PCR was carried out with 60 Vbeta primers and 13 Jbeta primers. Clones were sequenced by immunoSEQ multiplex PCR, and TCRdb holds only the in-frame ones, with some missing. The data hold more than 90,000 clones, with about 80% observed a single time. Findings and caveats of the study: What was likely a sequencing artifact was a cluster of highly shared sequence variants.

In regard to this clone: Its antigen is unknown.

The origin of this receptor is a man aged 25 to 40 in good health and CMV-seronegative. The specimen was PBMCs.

CDR3 region: CASRTDSTDTQYF. CDR3 nucleotide sequence: TGTGCCAGCAGGACAGATAGCACAGATACGCAGTATTTT. This rearrangement joins TRBV2 to TRBJ2-3, with a possible D match to TRBD1 (5 bases). From germline, CDR1 is SNHLY and CDR2 FYNNEI. Trimming left V 6 bases short and J 0 bases short, with 7 bases between. The CDR3 runs 13 residues.